This TCR beta chain is drawn from a study of cytomegalovirus exposure and HLA in healthy donors. Study as a whole: In an earlier analysis, around 120 million unique TCR beta sequences were found from some 200 million T cells. Notes on the study in general: In presence/absence analyses, roughly uniform sequencing depth across donors was assumed. Most sequenced TCRs were rare (though some public TCRs occurred in many donors).

A word on this clone: No antigen is known for it.

Germline CDR1 SGHNT, CDR2 YYREEE (reference sequence). Deletions cut 2 bases from V and 5 bases from J, with 8 bases between. This CDR3 has 12 residues. Amplification used 60 Vbeta primers and 13 Jbeta primers. Generated by immunoSEQ multiplex PCR, the TCRdb table keeps only in-frame clones and is missing some. The data contain about 170,000 clones, 70% to 90% of them singletons. The V call is TRBV5-4, the J call TRBJ2-7, with D possibly being TRBD2 (6 bases). This sequence originates from a woman in her late teens or twenties in good health and CMV-seronegative. The sample consisted of PBMCs. The CDR3 region is CASSFGGHEQYF. The DNA of the CDR3 is TGTGCCAGCAGCTTCGGGGGACACGAGCAGTACTTC. Full variable domain (remainder filled in from reference TRBV5-4 and TRBJ2-7): ETGVTQSPTHLIKTRGQQVTLRCSSQSGHNTVSWYQQALGQGPQFIFQYYREEENGRGNFPPRFSGLQFPNYSSELNVNALELDDSALYLCASSFGGHEQYFGPGTRLTVT.